This TCR beta chain is drawn from a study of T cell repertoires in cytomegalovirus infection. TCRdb re-called the reads through MiXCR, storing one row per CDR3 protein. The sample has 450,000 to 600,000 distinct CDR3 sequences; approximately 10% are singletons. V was pared by 2 bases and J by 1 base, with 19 bases of the junction left unmatched. Germline assignment: CDR1 SQVTM and CDR2 ANQGSEA. The CDR3 contains 19 residues. This clonotype was sampled from a human donor in good health (CMV status not recorded). Some clones in this sample may be carry-over from other donors' samples. The sample comprised PBMCs. The chain is built from TRBV29-1 and TRBJ2-7, with TRBD2 matching over 8 bases. DNA of the CDR3: TGCAGCGTTGAAATTTTGACGTCCCTAAGCGGGAGAATTTCCTACGAGCAGTACTTC. Residues: CSVEILTSLSGRISYEQYF.